The 3 T cell receptor beta chains reported below all come from one sample, sequenced in a study of identical twins. TCRdb ran MiXCR on the 5' RACE reads and lists one entry per CDR3 protein. The data hold hundreds of thousands of distinct CDR3 sequences, with about 12% observed a single time. These same data were also listed under a study on yellow fever vaccine responses in identical twins.

Sequenced input: PBMCs. All receptors derive from a woman under 30 in good health.

This clonotype was observed a handful of times. The chain couples TRBV18 to TRBJ2-1; TRBD2 aligns across 7 bases. Trimming cost V 0 bases and J 4 bases; bases outside gene matches: 3. This CDR3 is 15 amino acids long. Germline lookup yields CDR1 KGHSH and CDR2 LQKENI. CDR3: CASSPPGREYNEQFF. In DNA, the CDR3 is TGTGCCAGCTCACCACCGGGGCGGGAGTACAATGAGCAGTTCTTC.

In this sample, this clonotype turned up a few times. CDR3 nucleotide sequence: TGCGCCAGCAGCGGAATACGGGGCACAGATACGCAGTATTTT. This codes for CASSGIRGTDTQYF. The chain links TRBV4-1 to TRBJ2-3; D is ambiguous. The CDR3 contains 14 residues. CDR1 is MGHRA and CDR2 is YSYEKL in the germline V gene. The ends were cut back, 5 bases at V and 1 base at J, with 10 bases in the middle.

CDR3: CASRRTGIPEAFF. Here the CDR3 DNA reads TGTGCCAGCAGAAGGACAGGTATCCCTGAAGCTTTCTTT. This rearrangement joins TRBV28 to TRBJ1-1; 7 nucleotides line up with TRBD1. CDR1 and CDR2 (germline): MDHEN, SYDVKM. Losses at the gene ends were 6 bases for V and 6 bases for J; bases not matched to a gene: 7. The CDR3 is 13 amino acids.